This T cell receptor (beta chain) stems from a study of T cell changes during pregnancy in multiple sclerosis. CDR1 is SEHNR, CDR2 FQNEAQ, per germline (reference sequence). The CDR3 loop spans 13 amino acids. V shed 4 bases and J shed 8 bases, with 12 bases lying between them. Method: immunoSEQ multiplex PCR; TCRdb's copy keeps in-frame clones and lacks some. Of around 25,000 clones in the sample, roughly 89% were seen once. The sequence was obtained from a female donor in good health, enrolled as a control in a pregnancy study. This specimen was CD8+ T cells from peripheral blood mononuclear cells, taken in the first trimester of pregnancy. The chain recombines TRBV7-9 with TRBJ1-3; D ambiguous. CDR3 in DNA: TGTGCCAGCAGCTCCCCCCCCCGGGACACCATATATTTT. It translates to CASSSPPRDTIYF.